The TCR beta chain described here comes from a study of graft-versus-host responses after intestinal transplantation listed by TCRdb under 2021. A note on the overall study: Multivisceral, liver-intestinal, or isolated intestinal transplants were received by the recipients. The cohort enrolled around 23 intestinal transplant recipients including one retransplant, and 3 patients lacking pretransplant specimens were excluded. To identify alloreactive clones, pre-transplant mixed lymphocyte reaction products were sequenced and then compared with unstimulated pre-transplant donor and recipient T cells. Graft-versus-host and host-versus-graft alloreactive T cell clones were tracked in the graft, circulation and bone marrow after intestinal transplantation using bulk TCR-beta CDR3 sequencing. Rather than being sequenced by the commercial service, samples from a few later patients were sequenced in-house on an Illumina MiSeq and processed with MiXCR. Every recipient was given anti-thymocyte globulin induction, then maintenance tacrolimus and steroids for approximately 3 years. A peak of at least 4% donor T cells among recipient peripheral blood mononuclear cells was the definition used for donor T cell macrochimerism. Summary of the overall study and its limitations: Conclusions were limited by the relatively low number and heterogeneity of intestinal transplant patients. GvH clones were detected in recipient bone marrow, and some of these GvH clones were observed earlier in ileal mucosa or blood, consistent with an intestinal mucosal origin. Early after transplant, peak levels of circulating GvH clones were associated with declines in HvG clones. In patients with donor T cell macrochimerism, the allografts had high GvH to HvG T cell clonal ratios.

Comment on this clone: What this receptor recognizes is not known. Base quality data are lacking; no much larger clone is found one base away.

Library preparation was by the immunoSEQ multiplex PCR assay. In most patients, genomic DNA was isolated using the Qiagen DNeasy Blood and Tissue Kit and sent frozen to Adaptive Biotechnologies for TCR sequencing. For most patients, high-throughput TCR-beta CDR3 sequencing of genomic DNA was performed by Adaptive Biotechnologies. The authors' analysis ran thus. Adaptive's ImmunoSEQ software supplied the TCR sequencing data for 18 patients, while MiXCR and VDJtools were used to process three other patients. CD4 versus CD8 sorting errors were corrected by removing sequences found in both subsets at a frequency ratio below 5:1. CDR3 nucleotide sequences shared between donor and recipient were removed because the origin of such sequences could not be assigned. At least 2-fold expansion over unstimulated cells and a minimum CFSE-low frequency of 0.002% (template counts) or 0.001% (read counts) were required for clones to be classified as alloreactive. Clones detected in sequenced pre-transplant spleen, lymph node, or MLR CFSE-low populations of the donor or recipient were defined as mappable. Cumulative frequency of alloreactive clones was calculated as a percentage of all sequences weighted by copy number. TCRdb took over this immuneACCESS table, retaining in-frame rearrangements with V and J assigned. Such tables are incomplete; in checked studies, under half of the missing clones stem from an unresolved V gene, and the remainder is unexplained. The V and J calls and clone size are taken from that table; D and trimming were inferred from the DNA. In this sample the table shows about 86,000 clones, around 83% of which occur a single time. The ten largest clones represent about a sixth of the sample.

According to the study, the label for this sample's time point signals: cells obtained before transplantation from donor or recipient. CD3+CD4+ and CD3+CD8+ populations were FACS-sorted from unstimulated pre-transplant donor and recipient cells taken from spleen or lymph nodes. There are 15 amino acids in the CDR3, from cysteine to phenylalanine inclusive. CDR3 DNA only is kept here, 45 bases in frame from base 1. From the germline V gene, CDR1 is MDHEN and CDR2 is SYDVKM. Trimming costs V 2 bases and J 5 bases, and their ends lie 15 bases apart. Here the chain combines TRBV28 and TRBJ1-1; no D gene call is confident. Sequences were derived from unstimulated CD8+ T cells sorted from spleen or lymph node cells, sampled before intestinal transplant. The sequence was collected from a human donor who received an intestinal transplant. CDR3 reads: CASSLPTQAKTEAFF. The DNA reads as follows: TGTGCCAGCAGTTTACCAACGCAGGCGAAAACTGAAGCTTTCTTT.